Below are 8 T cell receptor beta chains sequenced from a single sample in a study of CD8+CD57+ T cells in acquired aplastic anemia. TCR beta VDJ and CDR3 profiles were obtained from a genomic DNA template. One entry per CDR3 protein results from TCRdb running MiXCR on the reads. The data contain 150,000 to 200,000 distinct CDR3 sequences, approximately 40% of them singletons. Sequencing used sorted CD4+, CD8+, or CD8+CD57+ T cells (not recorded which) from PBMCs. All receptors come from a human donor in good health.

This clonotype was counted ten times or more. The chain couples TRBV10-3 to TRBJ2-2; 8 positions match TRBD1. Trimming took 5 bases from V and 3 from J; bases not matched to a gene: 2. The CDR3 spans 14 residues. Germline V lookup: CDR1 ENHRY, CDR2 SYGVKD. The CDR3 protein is CAISLTGDTGELFF. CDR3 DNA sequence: TGTGCCATCAGTCTGACAGGGGACACCGGGGAGCTGTTTTTT.

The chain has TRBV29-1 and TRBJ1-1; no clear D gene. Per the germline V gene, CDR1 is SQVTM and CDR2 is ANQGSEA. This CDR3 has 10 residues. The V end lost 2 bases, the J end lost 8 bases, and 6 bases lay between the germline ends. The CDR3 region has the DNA TGCAGCGTTGAAAAGGAGGAAGCTTTCTTT. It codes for CSVEKEEAFF.

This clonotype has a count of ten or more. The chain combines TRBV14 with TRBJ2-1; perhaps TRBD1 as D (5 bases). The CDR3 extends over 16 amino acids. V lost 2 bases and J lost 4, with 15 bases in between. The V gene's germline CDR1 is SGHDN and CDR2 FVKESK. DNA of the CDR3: TGTGCCAGCAGCCAAAGTGGGCAGGGCCGGTACAATGAGCAGTTCTTC. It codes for CASSQSGQGRYNEQFF.

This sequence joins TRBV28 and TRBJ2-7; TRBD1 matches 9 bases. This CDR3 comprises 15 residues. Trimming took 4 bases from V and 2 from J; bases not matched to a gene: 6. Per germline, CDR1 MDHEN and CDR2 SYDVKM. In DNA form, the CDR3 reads TGTGCCAGCAGTTCTCCCGGGACAGGGACCTACGAGCAGTACTTC. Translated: CASSSPGTGTYEQYF. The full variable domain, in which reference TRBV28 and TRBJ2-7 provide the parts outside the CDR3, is DVKVTQSSRYLVKRTGEKVFLECVQDMDHENMFWYRQDPGLGLRLIYFSYDVKMKEKGDIPEGYSVSREKKERFSLILESASTNQTSMYLCASSSPGTGTYEQYFGPGTRLTVT.

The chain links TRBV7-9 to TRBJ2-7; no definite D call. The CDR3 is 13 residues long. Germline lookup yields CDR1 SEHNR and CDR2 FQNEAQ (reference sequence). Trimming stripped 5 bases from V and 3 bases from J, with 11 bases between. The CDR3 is CASSPTHNYEQYF. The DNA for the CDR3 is TGTGCCAGCAGCCCAACCCATAACTACGAGCAGTACTTC.

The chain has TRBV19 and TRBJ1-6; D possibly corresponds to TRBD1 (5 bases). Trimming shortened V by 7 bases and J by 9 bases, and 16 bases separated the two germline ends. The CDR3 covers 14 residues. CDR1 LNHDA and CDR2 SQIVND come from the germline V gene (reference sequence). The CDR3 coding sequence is TGTGCCAGTACGGCCGGGACTTTAGGTTCACCCCTCCACTTT. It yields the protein CASTAGTLGSPLHF.

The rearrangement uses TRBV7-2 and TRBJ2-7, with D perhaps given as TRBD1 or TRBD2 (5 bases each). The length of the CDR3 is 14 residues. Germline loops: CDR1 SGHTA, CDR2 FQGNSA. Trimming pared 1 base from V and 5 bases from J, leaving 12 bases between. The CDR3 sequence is CASSLVVGVDEQYF. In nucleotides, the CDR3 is TGTGCCAGCAGCTTAGTTGTGGGGGTAGACGAGCAGTACTTC.

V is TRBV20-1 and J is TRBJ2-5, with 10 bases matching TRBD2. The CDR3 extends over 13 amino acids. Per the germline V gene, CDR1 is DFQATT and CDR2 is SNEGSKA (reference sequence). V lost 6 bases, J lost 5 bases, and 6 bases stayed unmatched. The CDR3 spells CSAPSGREETQYF. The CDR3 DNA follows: TGCAGTGCCCCTAGCGGGAGAGAGGAGACCCAGTACTTC.